The 22 T cell receptor beta chains in this list originate from one sample, sequenced in a study of blood T cell repertoires in COVID-19. The assay was immunoSEQ multiplex PCR, and TCRdb's table has in-frame clones only and misses some. The sample shows nearly 300,000 clones, 84% of them seen only once. The sample taken for sequencing was peripheral blood. The receptors shown here come from a human donor with COVID-19, enrolled during active disease. The donor label of this sample is uncertain.

The rearrangement uses TRBV27 and TRBJ2-7, with TRBD1 identical over 8 bases. Trimming at V came to 7 bases and at J to 0 bases, leaving 11 bases not matched to a gene. The CDR3 runs to 16 residues. CDR1 and CDR2 (germline): MNHEY, SMNVEV (reference sequence). The CDR3 loop is CASKLTGQDNSYEQYF. DNA of the CDR3: TGTGCCAGCAAACTGACGGGACAGGACAACTCCTACGAGCAGTACTTC.

The chain employs TRBV5-1 and TRBJ1-1; D is undetermined. CDR1 is SGHRS, CDR2 YFSETQ, per germline. This CDR3 region has 13 residues. V was clipped by 0 bases and J by 3 bases, with 6 bases between them. The CDR3 region has the DNA TGCGCCAGCAGCTTGGAGCCTCACACTGAAGCTTTCTTT. This codes for CASSLEPHTEAFF. The full variable domain, its missing parts supplied by reference TRBV5-1 and TRBJ1-1, is KAGVTQTPRYLIKTRGQQVTLSCSPISGHRSVSWYQQTPGQGLQFLFEYFSETQRNKGNFPGRFSGRQFSNSRSEMNVSTLELGDSALYLCASSLEPHTEAFFGQGTRLTVV.

The chain combines TRBV30 with TRBJ2-7; 9 bases are a match to TRBD1. Germline CDR1 is GTSNPN and CDR2 is SVGIG (reference sequence). The CDR3 length is 18 residues. With 3 bases clipped from V and 2 bases from J, the junction kept 17 bases outside the gene matches. Here the CDR3 reads CAWSGSPLGTGSPYEQYF. The CDR3 nucleotides are TGTGCCTGGAGCGGGTCCCCCCTAGGGACAGGGTCCCCCTACGAGCAGTACTTC.

This clone was observed once. This chain joins TRBV9 and TRBJ1-1; D gene unclear. Trimming stripped 4 bases from V and 4 bases from J, with 14 bases between. The CDR3 extends over 14 amino acids. Germline values: CDR1 SGDLS, CDR2 YYNGEE. Written as DNA, the CDR3 is TGTGCCAGCAGCCCCCAGGACCGGGGCACTGAAGCTTTCTTT. It yields the protein CASSPQDRGTEAFF.

This chain links TRBV6-6 with TRBJ1-5, with D perhaps matching TRBD1 (6 bases). Germline CDR1 and CDR2: MNHNY and SVGAGI (reference sequence). V lost 6 bases and J lost 6, with 12 bases in between. The CDR3 has 13 residues. The CDR3 coding sequence is TGTGCCAGCAGCGTACAGGGAAGTCAGCCCCAGCATTTT. Residues: CASSVQGSQPQHF.

This clone was observed a handful of times. V is TRBV4-1 and J is TRBJ1-5, with 7 bases fitting TRBD1. This CDR3 comprises 15 residues. Germline V gene sequence: CDR1 MGHRA, CDR2 YSYEKL. With V trimmed by 0 bases and J by 4 bases, 3 bases remained unmatched. For the CDR3, the DNA is TGCGCCAGCAGCCAAGATTCACAGGGGAATCAGCCCCAGCATTTT. The encoded protein is CASSQDSQGNQPQHF.

The rearrangement links TRBV5-1 to TRBJ1-2; TRBD1 is a possible D gene (5 bases). V gave up 2 bases and J gave up 6 bases, with 11 bases separating them. The V gene's germline CDR1 is SGHRS and CDR2 YFSETQ. This CDR3 region has 13 residues. The CDR3 reads CASSFTTGHGYTF. The CDR3 region has the DNA TGCGCCAGCAGCTTTACCACAGGTCATGGCTACACCTTC.

V gene TRBV9 combines with J gene TRBJ1-2, with 8 bases aligning to TRBD1. Germline assignment: CDR1 SGDLS and CDR2 YYNGEE. V gave up 2 bases and J gave up 3 bases; unmatched junction bases: 6. This CDR3 contains 15 residues. CDR3 in amino acids: CASSVRQGLDYGYTF. DNA for the CDR3: TGTGCCAGCAGCGTTAGACAGGGGCTTGACTATGGCTACACCTTC.

The chain uses TRBV3-1 (or the pseudogene TRBV3-2) and TRBJ2-7, with TRBD2 matching 11 bases. The CDR3 runs to 16 residues. V was clipped by 4 bases and J by 0 bases; unmatched bases: 5. The germline gives CDR1 LGHDT, CDR2 YNNKEL (reference sequence). DNA for the CDR3: TGTGCCAGCAGCCCGCAGACTAGCGGGGTCTCCTACGAGCAGTACTTC. Protein sequence: CASSPQTSGVSYEQYF.

This rearrangement joins TRBV7-3 to TRBJ2-1; 7 bases match TRBD2. V lost 1 base, J lost 2 bases, and 8 bases stayed unmatched. Germline V lookup: CDR1 SGHTA, CDR2 FQGTGA. The CDR3 has 17 amino acids. The CDR3 protein is CASSLIGSGRPYNEQFF. The CDR3 DNA reads as TGTGCCAGCAGCTTAATTGGTAGCGGGCGACCCTACAATGAGCAGTTCTTC.

The chain joins TRBV28 to TRBJ1-1; D is perhaps TRBD1 (6 bases). V gave up 6 bases and J gave up 1 base, with 15 bases separating them. Per the germline V gene, CDR1 is MDHEN and CDR2 is SYDVKM. The length of the CDR3 is 15 residues. In DNA form, the CDR3 reads TGTGCCAGCAGACCAACCGGGACACCGAACACTGAAGCTTTCTTT. Translating it yields CASRPTGTPNTEAFF. The variable domain in full, completed from reference TRBV28 and TRBJ1-1, reads DVKVTQSSRYLVKRTGEKVFLECVQDMDHENMFWYRQDPGLGLRLIYFSYDVKMKEKGDIPEGYSVSREKKERFSLILESASTNQTSMYLCASRPTGTPNTEAFFGQGTRLTVV.

This sequence joins TRBV12-5 and TRBJ2-2, with D possibly TRBD1 on 6 matching bases. This CDR3 region has 14 residues. Germline assignment: CDR1 LGHNT and CDR2 FRNRAP. The V and J ends lost 10 bases and 5 bases respectively, with 17 bases between them. The CDR3 is CAITGPTGTGELFF. CDR3 nucleotide sequence: TGTGCTATCACTGGCCCCACAGGGACCGGGGAGCTGTTTTTT.

This chain connects TRBV27 to TRBJ2-7, with 8 bases lining up with TRBD2. The ends lost 0 bases at V and 0 bases at J; junction bases unmatched: 4. Germline CDR1 MNHEY, CDR2 SMNVEV (reference sequence). The CDR3 is 16 amino acids. This chain's CDR3 is CASSLSISGDSYEQYF. The CDR3 DNA reads as TGTGCCAGCAGTTTATCTATTAGCGGGGACTCCTACGAGCAGTACTTC.

The V gene is TRBV27, the J gene TRBJ1-4; D is unresolved. The germline gives CDR1 MNHEY, CDR2 SMNVEV (reference sequence). The V gene lost 6 bases and the J gene lost 1 base, with 12 bases spanning the gap. The CDR3 totals 15 residues. The CDR3 spells CASRRRVGTNEKLFF. CDR3 bases: TGTGCCAGCAGACGGAGGGTGGGAACTAATGAAAAACTGTTTTTT.

V is TRBV28 and J is TRBJ2-1; the D is unclear. Germline CDR1 MDHEN, CDR2 SYDVKM. The CDR3 is made up of 16 amino acids. Between the trimmed V and J ends, which lost 6 bases and 6 bases, there was a span of 21 bases. The CDR3: CASRNQATTPPNEQFF. CDR3 sequence (DNA): TGTGCCAGCAGAAATCAAGCGACCACACCCCCCAATGAGCAGTTCTTC.

This chain connects TRBV9 to TRBJ1-3; 7 bases align to TRBD1. The germline gives CDR1 SGDLS, CDR2 YYNGEE. The CDR3 covers 16 residues. Unmatched junction bases numbered 9, after V lost 4 bases and J lost 2 bases. CDR3 residues: CASSLRTGEAGNTIYF. The CDR3 DNA sequence: TGTGCCAGCAGCCTCCGAACAGGGGAGGCTGGAAACACCATATATTTT.

The J gene is TRBJ1-2, the V gene TRBV6-6, with TRBD1 matching over 7 bases. V gave up 0 bases and J gave up 1 base; unmatched junction bases: 5. Per the germline V gene, CDR1 is MNHNY and CDR2 is SVGAGI (reference sequence). This CDR3 spans 16 amino acids. The CDR3 DNA reads as TGTGCCAGCAGTTACTCGGGGACAGACTTTAACTATGGCTACACCTTC. Translation: CASSYSGTDFNYGYTF.

J is TRBJ2-1 and V is TRBV7-2, with 9 bases fitting TRBD1. The CDR3 length is 14 residues. Per the germline V gene, CDR1 is SGHTA and CDR2 is FQGNSA. The junction had 5 bases not matched to a gene; V was cut back by 5 bases and J by 6 bases. The CDR3 spells CASSRDRVGNEQFF. The CDR3 nucleotides are TGTGCCAGCAGCCGGGACAGGGTGGGCAATGAGCAGTTCTTC.

This rearrangement joins TRBV30 to TRBJ1-3; TRBD1 is a possible D gene (5 bases). The germline V gene has CDR1 GTSNPN and CDR2 SVGIG (reference sequence). Trimming removed 1 base from V and 0 bases from J, with 13 bases in between. The CDR3 loop spans 16 amino acids. The CDR3 spells CAWSAWGVSSGNTIYF. DNA of the CDR3: TGTGCCTGGAGTGCTTGGGGGGTTAGCTCTGGAAACACCATATATTTT.

The V call is TRBV2, the J call TRBJ1-5; the D gene is possibly TRBD1 (6 bases). The CDR3 length is 15 residues. V lost 8 bases, J lost 4 bases, and 18 bases lay in between. CDR1 is SNHLY, CDR2 FYNNEI, per germline. Written as DNA, the CDR3 is TGTGCCAGCGGGCCGCGACAGGTTATTAATCAGCCCCAGCATTTT. Translated: CASGPRQVINQPQHF.

This chain joins TRBV9 and TRBJ2-3; 9 bases line up with TRBD1. Germline V gives CDR1 SGDLS, CDR2 YYNGEE. The junction had 7 bases not matched to a gene; V was cut back by 6 bases and J by 2 bases. CDR3 length equals 15 residues. The CDR3 loop reads CASTSGTGYTDTQYF. CDR3 DNA sequence: TGTGCCAGCACCTCCGGGACAGGGTACACAGATACGCAGTATTTT.

The chain carries TRBV19 and TRBJ2-3; TRBD2 aligns across 9 bases. V shed 4 bases and J 4 bases; nucleotides not matched to a gene: 6. Per germline, CDR1 LNHDA and CDR2 SQIVND (reference sequence). This CDR3 is 15 amino acids long. CDR3 in DNA: TGTGCCAGTAGTACGTTAGCGGGAGACCCAGATACGCAGTATTTT. It translates to CASSTLAGDPDTQYF. Full variable domain (missing parts from reference TRBV19 and TRBJ2-3): DGGITQSPKYLFRKEGQNVTLSCEQNLNHDAMYWYRQDPGQGLRLIYYSQIVNDFQKGDIAEGYSVSREKKESFPLTVTSAQKNPTAFYLCASSTLAGDPDTQYFGPGTRLTVL.